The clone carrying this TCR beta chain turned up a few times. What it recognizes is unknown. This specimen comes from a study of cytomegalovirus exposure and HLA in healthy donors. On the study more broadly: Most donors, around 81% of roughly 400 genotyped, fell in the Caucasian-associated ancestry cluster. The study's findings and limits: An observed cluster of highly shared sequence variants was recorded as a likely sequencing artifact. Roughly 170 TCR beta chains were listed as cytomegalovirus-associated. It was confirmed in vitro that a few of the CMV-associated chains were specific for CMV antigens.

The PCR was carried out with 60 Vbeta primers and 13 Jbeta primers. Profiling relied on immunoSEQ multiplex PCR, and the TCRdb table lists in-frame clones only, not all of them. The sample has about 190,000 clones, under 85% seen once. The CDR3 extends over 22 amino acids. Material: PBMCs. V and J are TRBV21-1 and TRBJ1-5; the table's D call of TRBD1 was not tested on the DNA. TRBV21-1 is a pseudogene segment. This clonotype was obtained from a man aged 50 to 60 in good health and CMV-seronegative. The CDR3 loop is CASSKIVRAPTGGSYSNQPQHF. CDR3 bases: TGTGCCAGCAGCAAAATAGTACGAGCGCCGACAGGGGGTTCGTATAGCAATCAGCCCCAGCATTTT.